Following are 18 T cell receptor beta chains from one sample sequenced in a study of identical twins (dated by TCRdb to the mid-2010s). The protocol used for the library was 5' RACE. Instrument used: Illumina HiSeq 2000. The raw public reads went through TCRdb reprocessing: fastp at Q25, MiXCR clone calling, in-frame beta chains kept. Rows merge per CDR3 protein into single entries with the most common DNA and genes. This sample lists fewer than 800,000 distinct CDR3 sequences; 7% to 7.5% were detected once. Of the sample, around 1.6% is held by the ten largest clones. This sample also belongs to another study, concerning yellow fever vaccine responses in identical twins.

Material: PBMCs. The receptors come from a woman younger than 35 in good health.

There are many counts of this clonotype. The CDR3 region has the DNA TGTGCCAGCAGTTTAAGCGGGATCTACGAGCAGTACTTC. It encodes CASSLSGIYEQYF. The V and J genes are TRBV2 and TRBJ2-7; 7 bases agree with TRBD2. V dropped 5 bases and J dropped 3; count of bases not matched to a gene: 4. Per the germline V gene, CDR1 is SNHLY and CDR2 is FYNNEI. CDR3 length: 13 residues.

This clonotype showed up just once. J is TRBJ2-1 and V is TRBV5-1, with a weak D call TRBD2 (6 bases). Deletions cut 0 bases from V and 8 bases from J, with 15 bases between. The CDR3 is 15 residues long. Germline V gives CDR1 SGHRS, CDR2 YFSETQ. CDR3 coding DNA: TGCGCCAGCAGCTTGGTGGTGCCCGGAGGGGATGAGCAGTTCTTC. It yields the protein CASSLVVPGGDEQFF.

Many counts were recorded for this clonotype. The V call is TRBV20-1, the J call TRBJ2-7; TRBD1 aligns across 8 bases. The CDR3 is 13 residues long. Germline V gives CDR1 DFQATT, CDR2 SNEGSKA (reference sequence). V lost 6 bases to trimming and J lost 0 bases; unmatched junction nucleotides: 4. CDR3: CSARTGSSYEQYF. DNA for the CDR3: TGCAGTGCAAGGACAGGGAGCTCCTACGAGCAGTACTTC.

V usage is TRBV6-1 and J usage is TRBJ2-2; D not resolved. Trimming took off 7 bases at V and 6 bases at J, with 15 bases between the two ends. The CDR3 runs 14 residues. Germline V gene sequence: CDR1 MNHNS, CDR2 SASEGT. The CDR3 nucleotides are TGTGCCAGCACCGATAGGGTGACGGCCGGGGAGCTGTTTTTT. Translated, it gives CASTDRVTAGELFF.

This clonotype was recorded a few times. This chain connects TRBV28 to TRBJ2-1, with D tentatively TRBD1 (5 bases). The CDR3 covers 15 residues. Germline V gene data show CDR1 as MDHEN and CDR2 as SYDVKM. Trimming removed 5 bases from V and 8 bases from J, with 19 bases in between. CDR3 nucleotides: TGTGCCAGCAGTGCAAGACAGTCCCGACTGGATGAGCAGTTCTTC. This encodes CASSARQSRLDEQFF. The whole variable domain, remainder taken from reference TRBV28 and TRBJ2-1, is DVKVTQSSRYLVKRTGEKVFLECVQDMDHENMFWYRQDPGLGLRLIYFSYDVKMKEKGDIPEGYSVSREKKERFSLILESASTNQTSMYLCASSARQSRLDEQFFGPGTRLTVL.

This clonotype was detected a few times. This chain joins TRBV18 and TRBJ2-7; 15 positions agree with TRBD2. Germline CDR1 and CDR2: KGHSH and LQKENI. V shed 5 bases, J shed 2 bases, and the junction held 1 base outside the gene matches. The CDR3 sequence is 15 residues long. The CDR3 protein is CASSRTSGRAYEQYF. CDR3 sequence (DNA): TGTGCCAGCTCAAGGACTAGCGGGAGGGCCTACGAGCAGTACTTC.

In this sample, this clonotype turned up many times. The rearrangement links TRBV24-1 to TRBJ2-7; 8 nucleotides align to TRBD1. The length of the CDR3 is 14 residues. The V gene end was trimmed by 4 bases and the J gene end by 3 bases; junction bases not matched to a gene: 4. From germline, CDR1 is KGHDR and CDR2 SFDVKD. As DNA, the CDR3 is TGTGCCACCAGTGACGCGACAGGGGTCTACGAGCAGTACTTC. This translates into CATSDATGVYEQYF.

The chain carries TRBV20-1 and TRBJ2-2, with unresolved D. V lost 1 base and J lost 1, with 7 bases in between. Germline V gene lookup returns CDR1 DFQATT and CDR2 SNEGSKA (reference sequence). The CDR3 spans 14 residues. CDR3 region: CSARGSQNTGELFF. CDR3 nucleotides: TGCAGTGCTAGAGGCAGTCAGAACACCGGGGAGCTGTTTTTT.

This clonotype was detected a few times. CDR3 nucleotide sequence: TGTGCCAGCAGCCCCGGGAGGGCAATACTTTCTAGCACAGATACGCAGTATTTT. It translates to CASSPGRAILSSTDTQYF. The V and J genes are TRBV12-3 or TRBV12-4 and TRBJ2-3, with TRBD2 matching over 8 bases. The CDR3 consists of 18 residues. Germline trimming cut 6 bases from V and 0 bases from J; bases unmatched to any gene: 14.

This clonotype was recorded a few times. The rearrangement links TRBV29-1 to TRBJ1-1; D unclear. The length of the CDR3 is 13 residues. CDR1 and CDR2 from the germline V gene are SQVTM and ANQGSEA. V dropped 4 bases and J dropped 0 bases, with 9 bases sitting between them. CDR3 sequence (DNA): TGCAGCGTTGTCACAGCCCTGAACACTGAAGCTTTCTTT. This sequence encodes CSVVTALNTEAFF. The complete variable domain, with remaining parts taken from reference TRBV29-1 and TRBJ1-1, reads SAVISQKPSRDICQRGTSLTIQCQVDSQVTMMFWYRQQPGQSLTLIATANQGSEATYESGFVIDKFPISRPNLTFSTLTVSNMSPEDSSIYLCSVVTALNTEAFFGQGTRLTVV.

This clonotype has at least ten counts. The chain links TRBV12-3 or TRBV12-4 to TRBJ1-4; a weak D match, TRBD1 (6 bases). The CDR3 loop spans 14 amino acids. The V gene lost 8 bases and the J gene lost 5 bases, with 15 bases spanning the gap. The CDR3 loop reads CASRTGGANEKLFF. The CDR3 DNA follows: TGTGCCAGCCGTACGGGGGGCGCAAATGAAAAACTGTTTTTT.

CDR3 sequence: CASSQTGTGIGTDTQYF. CDR3 sequence (DNA): TGCGCCAGCAGCCAAACCGGGACAGGGATAGGCACAGATACGCAGTATTTT. The chain carries TRBV4-1 and TRBJ2-3; 9 bases are shared with TRBD1. Unmatched junction bases numbered 7, after V lost 2 bases and J lost 1 base. The length of the CDR3 is 17 residues. The germline gives CDR1 MGHRA, CDR2 YSYEKL.

In this sample, this clonotype turned up a few times. This rearrangement joins TRBV7-9 to TRBJ2-7; 7 nucleotides line up with TRBD1. V shed 5 bases and J 5 bases; nucleotides not matched to a gene: 9. CDR1 and CDR2 from the germline V gene are SEHNR and FQNEAQ (reference sequence). The CDR3 sequence is 14 residues long. The CDR3: CASSHDRVRHEQYF. The CDR3, as DNA: TGTGCCAGCAGCCACGACAGGGTTCGTCACGAGCAGTACTTC.

The V and J genes are TRBV11-2 and TRBJ2-5, with D perhaps matching TRBD2 (5 bases). CDR1 is SGHAT, CDR2 FQNNGV, per germline. There are 14 residues in the CDR3. Trimming removed 5 bases at V and 2 bases at J, with 12 bases between. The CDR3 loop is CASSPGPGQETQYF. The CDR3 coding sequence is TGTGCCAGCAGCCCAGGCCCGGGACAAGAGACCCAGTACTTC.

This clonotype was observed many times. The chain carries TRBV7-9 and TRBJ2-7; the match to TRBD2 covers 13 bases. With V trimmed by 4 bases and J by 3 bases, 6 bases remained unmatched. This CDR3 is built from 16 residues. The germline gives CDR1 SEHNR, CDR2 FQNEAQ (reference sequence). CDR3 in amino acids: CASSSTSGRGHYEQYF. Here the CDR3 DNA reads TGTGCCAGCAGCTCTACTAGCGGGAGGGGTCACTACGAGCAGTACTTC.

V usage is TRBV2 and J usage is TRBJ2-6; 9 nucleotides align to TRBD1. The V and J ends lost 7 bases and 4 bases, in that order; junction bases with no gene match: 8. The CDR3 is 16 residues long. Looked up from germline, CDR1 is SNHLY and CDR2 is FYNNEI. DNA for the CDR3: TGTGCCAGCACTCGGACAGGGGCGCCGGGGGCCAACGTCCTGACTTTC. Amino acid sequence: CASTRTGAPGANVLTF.

The V and J genes are TRBV6-6 and TRBJ2-1, with no clear D. V gave up 5 bases and J gave up 3 bases, with 8 bases separating them. This CDR3 has 13 residues. Germline assignment: CDR1 MNHNY and CDR2 SVGAGI (reference sequence). CDR3 coding DNA: TGTGCCAGCAGTAAAGACGTCTACAATGAGCAGTTCTTC. This translates into CASSKDVYNEQFF.

V gene TRBV19 combines with J gene TRBJ1-2; weak D call: TRBD1 (6 bases). The germline V gene encodes CDR1 LNHDA and CDR2 SQIVND (reference sequence). CDR3 length: 12 residues. The V end was cut by 10 bases, the J end by 2 bases, with 11 bases between. DNA for the CDR3: TGTGCCACCCCCGACAGGAACTATGGCTACACCTTC. Translation gives CATPDRNYGYTF.